Described below is a single T cell receptor (beta chain) sequence and its context. Its antigen is unidentified. The data originate from a study of metastatic and nonmetastatic thyroid tumors. Study-wide context: Repertoire data that came from the blood and tumor or nodule tissue of malignant and benign thyroid patients were compared. Overall study findings and caveats: Reported TCR beta diversity, measured in blood and tumor, was significantly higher for malignant thyroid tumors than for benign nodules.

Per the study methods: Researchers built a distant-metastasis classifier for papillary thyroid cancer that drew on CDR3 differences across clinicopathological groups. Using MiXCR, TCRdb re-called clones from the PCR reads. The V and J calls were not made by the authors but by TCRdb's processing. Here the sample spans 40,000 to 55,000 clones, over 15% being singletons. There were no patients who had received any treatment before thyroid surgery. The source of this sequence is a female donor with papillary thyroid cancer or a benign thyroid nodule (not recorded which). Some clones in this sample may be carry-over from other donors' samples. Material: blood.

The CDR3 DNA reads TGTGCCAGCAGTGAAGGGTCAGGGATCGAGCAGTACTTC. Its protein product is CASSEGSGIEQYF. V usage is TRBV6-1 and J usage is TRBJ2-7; D may be TRBD1 (5 bases). Germline V gives CDR1 MNHNS, CDR2 SASEGT. Trimming pared 1 base from V and 6 bases from J, leaving 10 bases between. The CDR3 has 13 amino acids.